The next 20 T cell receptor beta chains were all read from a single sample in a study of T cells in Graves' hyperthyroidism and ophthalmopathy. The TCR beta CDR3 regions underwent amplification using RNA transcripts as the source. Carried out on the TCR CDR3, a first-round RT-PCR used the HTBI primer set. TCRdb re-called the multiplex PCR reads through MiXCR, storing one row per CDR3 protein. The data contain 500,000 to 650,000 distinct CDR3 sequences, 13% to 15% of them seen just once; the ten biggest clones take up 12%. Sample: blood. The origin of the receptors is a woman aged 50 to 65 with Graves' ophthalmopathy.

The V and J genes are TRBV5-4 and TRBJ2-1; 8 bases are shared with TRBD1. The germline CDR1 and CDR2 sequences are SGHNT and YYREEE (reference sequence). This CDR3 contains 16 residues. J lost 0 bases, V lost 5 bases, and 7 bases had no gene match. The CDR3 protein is CASRTIDRGSYNEQFF. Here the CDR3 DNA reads TGTGCCAGCAGAACTATAGACAGGGGCTCCTACAATGAGCAGTTCTTC.

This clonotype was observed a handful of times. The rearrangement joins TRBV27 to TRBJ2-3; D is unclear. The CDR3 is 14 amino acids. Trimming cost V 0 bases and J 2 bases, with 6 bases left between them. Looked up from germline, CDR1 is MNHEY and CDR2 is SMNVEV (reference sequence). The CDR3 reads CASSLSRLTDTQYF. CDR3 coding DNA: TGTGCCAGCAGTTTATCCAGACTCACAGATACGCAGTATTTT.

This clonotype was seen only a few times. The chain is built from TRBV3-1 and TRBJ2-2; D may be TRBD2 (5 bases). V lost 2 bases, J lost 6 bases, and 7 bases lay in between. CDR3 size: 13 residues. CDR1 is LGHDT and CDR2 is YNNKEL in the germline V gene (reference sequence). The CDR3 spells CASSQRESGELFF. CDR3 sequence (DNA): TGTGCCAGCAGCCAAAGGGAGTCCGGGGAGCTGTTTTTT.

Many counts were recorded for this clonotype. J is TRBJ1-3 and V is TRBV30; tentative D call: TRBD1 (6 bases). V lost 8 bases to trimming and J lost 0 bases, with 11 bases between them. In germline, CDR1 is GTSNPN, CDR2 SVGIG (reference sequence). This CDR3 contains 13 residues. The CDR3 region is CAKGQSSGNTIYF. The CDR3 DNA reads TGTGCCAAAGGACAGTCCTCTGGAAACACCATATATTTT.

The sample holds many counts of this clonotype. CDR3 nucleotide sequence: TGTGCCAGCAGTCCTCCTTTGGGAGAAAAACTGTTTTTT. This encodes CASSPPLGEKLFF. The rearrangement joins TRBV12-3 or TRBV12-4 to TRBJ1-4; D is undetermined. This CDR3 comprises 13 residues. The V end lost 5 bases, the J end lost 8 bases, and 12 bases lay between the germline ends.

The CDR3 sequence: CSVCDRGGETQYF. CDR3 bases: TGCAGCGTCTGCGACAGGGGTGGAGAGACCCAGTACTTC. The chain has TRBV29-1 and TRBJ2-5, with 8 bases that match TRBD1. The CDR3 runs to 13 residues. After removal of 6 bases from V and 4 bases from J, the junction contained 7 bases not matched to a gene. CDR1 and CDR2 from the germline V gene are SQVTM and ANQGSEA.

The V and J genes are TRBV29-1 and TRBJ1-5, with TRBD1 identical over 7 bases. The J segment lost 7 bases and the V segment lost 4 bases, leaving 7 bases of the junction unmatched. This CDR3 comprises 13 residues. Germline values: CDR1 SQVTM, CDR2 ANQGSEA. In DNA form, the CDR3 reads TGCAGCGTTGGGACAGGCCTCGCACAGCCCCAGCATTTT. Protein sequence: CSVGTGLAQPQHF.

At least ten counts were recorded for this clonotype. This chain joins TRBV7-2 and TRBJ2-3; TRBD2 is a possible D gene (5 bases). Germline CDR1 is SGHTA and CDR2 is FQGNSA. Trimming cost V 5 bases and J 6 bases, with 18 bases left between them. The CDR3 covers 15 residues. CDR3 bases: TGTGCCAGCAGCCCGGAAGGGCGGGCACGGGATACGCAGTATTTT. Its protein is CASSPEGRARDTQYF.

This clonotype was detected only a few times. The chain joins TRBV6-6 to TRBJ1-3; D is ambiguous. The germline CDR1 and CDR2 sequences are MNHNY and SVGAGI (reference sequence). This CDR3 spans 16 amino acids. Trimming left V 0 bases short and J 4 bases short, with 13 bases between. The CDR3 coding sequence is TGTGCCAGCAGTTACTCCGGCCTGCCTGGGGGAAACACCATATATTTT. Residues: CASSYSGLPGGNTIYF.

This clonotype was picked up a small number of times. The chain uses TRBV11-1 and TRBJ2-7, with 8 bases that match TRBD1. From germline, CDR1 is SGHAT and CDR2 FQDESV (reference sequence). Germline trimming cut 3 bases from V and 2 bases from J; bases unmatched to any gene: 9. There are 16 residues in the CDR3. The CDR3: CASSFGIGTGPYEQYF. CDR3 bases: TGTGCCAGCAGCTTTGGTATCGGGACAGGTCCCTACGAGCAGTACTTC. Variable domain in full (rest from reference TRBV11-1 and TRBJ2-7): EAEVAQSPRYKITEKSQAVAFWCDPISGHATLYWYRQILGQGPELLVQFQDESVVDDSQLPKDRFSAERLKGVDSTLKIQPAELGDSAMYLCASSFGIGTGPYEQYFGPGTRLTVT.

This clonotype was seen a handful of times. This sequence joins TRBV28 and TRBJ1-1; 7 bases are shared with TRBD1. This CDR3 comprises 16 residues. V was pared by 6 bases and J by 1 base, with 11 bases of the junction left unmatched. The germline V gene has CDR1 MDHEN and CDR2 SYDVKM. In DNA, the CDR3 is TGTGCCAGCAGGCGATCACAGGGGCGGGGGAACACTGAAGCTTTCTTT. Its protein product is CASRRSQGRGNTEAFF.

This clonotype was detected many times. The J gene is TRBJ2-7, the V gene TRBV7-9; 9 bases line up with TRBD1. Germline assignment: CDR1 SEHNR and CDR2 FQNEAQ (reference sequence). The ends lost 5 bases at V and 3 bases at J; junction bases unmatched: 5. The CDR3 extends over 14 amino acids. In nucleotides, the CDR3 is TGTGCCAGCAGCCGGAGGGACAGGGACTACGAGCAGTACTTC. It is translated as CASSRRDRDYEQYF. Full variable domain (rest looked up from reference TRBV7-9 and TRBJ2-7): DTGVSQNPRHKITKRGQNVTFRCDPISEHNRLYWYRQTLGQGPEFLTYFQNEAQLEKSRLLSDRFSAERPKGSFSTLEIQRTEQGDSAMYLCASSRRDRDYEQYFGPGTRLTVT.

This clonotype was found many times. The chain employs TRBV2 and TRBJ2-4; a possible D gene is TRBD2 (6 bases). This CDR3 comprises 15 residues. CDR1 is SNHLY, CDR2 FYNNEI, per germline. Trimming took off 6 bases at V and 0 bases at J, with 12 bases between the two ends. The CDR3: CASRKGLSAKNIQYF. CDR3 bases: TGTGCCAGCAGGAAGGGACTGTCAGCCAAAAACATTCAGTACTTC.

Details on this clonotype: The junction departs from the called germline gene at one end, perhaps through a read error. CDR3 nucleotide sequence: TGTGCCAGCATTTACTTACTGACTAGCGGACTCACAGATACGCAGTATTTT. As protein: CASIYLLTSGLTDTQYF. The J gene is TRBJ2-3, the V gene TRBV6-6; TRBD2 aligns across 9 bases. From germline, CDR1 is MNHNY and CDR2 SVGAGI (reference sequence). This CDR3 has 17 amino acids.

The CDR3 spells CSANRVAGNNYGYTF. The CDR3 region has the DNA TGCAGTGCTAATAGGGTGGCAGGCAATAACTATGGCTACACCTTC. The J gene is TRBJ1-2, the V gene TRBV20-1, with unresolved D. There are 15 residues in the CDR3. Germline assignment: CDR1 DFQATT and CDR2 SNEGSKA (reference sequence). V dropped 4 bases and J dropped 1 base, with 16 bases sitting between them.

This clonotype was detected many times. DNA of the CDR3: TGTGCCAGCAGTTTACCGACTAGCGGGAGGAGTCGGTTAGTTCGCAATGAGCAGTTCTTC. Translating gives CASSLPTSGRSRLVRNEQFF. The gene calls are TRBV28 and TRBJ2-1, with 13 bases aligning to TRBD2. Germline values: CDR1 MDHEN, CDR2 SYDVKM. The junction had 16 bases not matched to a gene; V was cut back by 2 bases and J by 6 bases. CDR3 size: 20 residues.

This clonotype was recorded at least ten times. CDR3: CASSYIGLAGVQFF. CDR3 sequence (DNA): TGTGCCAGCAGTTACATTGGACTAGCGGGAGTGCAGTTCTTC. The rearrangement uses TRBV6-2 or TRBV6-3 and TRBJ2-1; 13 bases align to TRBD2. Germline CDR1 reads MNHEY; CDR2 reads SVGEGT. J lost 12 bases, V lost 2 bases, and 4 bases had no gene match. The CDR3 is 14 residues long.

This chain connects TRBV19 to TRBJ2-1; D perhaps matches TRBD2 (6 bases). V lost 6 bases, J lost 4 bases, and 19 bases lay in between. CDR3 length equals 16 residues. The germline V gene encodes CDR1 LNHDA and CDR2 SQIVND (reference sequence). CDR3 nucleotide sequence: TGTGCCAGTAGCCCCTTGGGGGGTTTACCATACAATGAGCAGTTCTTC. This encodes CASSPLGGLPYNEQFF.

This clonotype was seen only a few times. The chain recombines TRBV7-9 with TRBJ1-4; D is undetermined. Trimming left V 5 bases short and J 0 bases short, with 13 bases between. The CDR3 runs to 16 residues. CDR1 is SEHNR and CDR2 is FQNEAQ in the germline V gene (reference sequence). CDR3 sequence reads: CASSPQDGATNEKLFF. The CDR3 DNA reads TGTGCCAGCAGCCCTCAGGACGGGGCAACTAATGAAAAACTGTTTTTT.

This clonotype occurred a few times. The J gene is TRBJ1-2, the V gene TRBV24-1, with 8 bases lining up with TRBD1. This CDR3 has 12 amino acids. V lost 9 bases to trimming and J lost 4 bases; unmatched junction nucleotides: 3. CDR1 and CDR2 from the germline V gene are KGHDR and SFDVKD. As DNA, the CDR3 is TGTGCCACCTCTGGACAGGGCTATGGCTACACCTTC. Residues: CATSGQGYGYTF.